This T cell receptor (beta chain) stems from a study of long-term antiretroviral therapy in people with HIV. They ran version v3.0 of the immunoSEQ assay at survey level. Produced via immunoSEQ multiplex PCR; TCRdb's table is partial and in-frame only. Of fewer than 25,000 clones in the sample, approximately 90% were seen once. The sample holds one count of this clone. This CDR3 has 11 amino acids. Trimming took 6 bases from V and 3 from J, leaving 4 bases between them. CDR1 SGHTA and CDR2 FQGNSA come from the germline V gene. The source was unsorted PBMCs, collected 1.8 years before starting antiretroviral therapy. The chain employs TRBV7-2 and TRBJ2-3, with D unresolved. The receptor comes from a man aged 50-60 years with HIV. CDR3 sequence reads: CASRTTDTQYF. The CDR3 nucleotides read TGTGCCAGCAGGACGACAGATACGCAGTATTTT.